This is a list of T cell receptor beta chains from one sample in a study of molecular identifiers for immune sequencing clone quantification. TCRdb re-called the PCR reads through MiXCR, storing one row per CDR3 protein. Of over 300,000 distinct CDR3 sequences listed, 24% are singletons. The sample comprised naive CD8+ T cells from blood, with Jurkat cell RNA spiked in. The receptor source for this set is a human donor in good health. Some libraries in this study had Jurkat cell RNA spiked in. CDR3s include the opening cysteine and the closing phenylalanine or tryptophan. A D gene is named only where the DNA matches it firmly. Size is omitted from some rows. Given values are once, few, many or a class for expanded clones.

j_gene: TRBJ2-7
v_gene: TRBV28
abundance: few
d_gene: .
CDR3aa: CASSTPRDSPYEQYF
CDR3nt: TGTGCCAGCAGCACCCCCAGGGATTCCCCCTACGAGCAGTACTTC

j_gene: TRBJ2-6
v_gene: TRBV6-5
abundance: few
d_gene: TRBD1
CDR3aa: CASSSPQGKAGANVLTF
CDR3nt: TGTGCCAGCAGTTCCCCACAGGGGAAGGCTGGGGCCAACGTCCTGACTTTC

j_gene: TRBJ2-7
v_gene: TRBV27
abundance: few
d_gene: TRBD1
CDR3aa: CASSPTGAAYEQYF
CDR3nt: TGTGCCAGCAGCCCGACAGGGGCTGCCTACGAGCAGTACTTC

j_gene: TRBJ2-7
v_gene: TRBV27
abundance: .
d_gene: .
CDR3aa: CASSFSGRSYEQYF
CDR3nt: TGTGCCAGCAGTTTTTCAGGGAGATCCTACGAGCAGTACTTC

j_gene: TRBJ2-7
v_gene: TRBV30
abundance: .
d_gene: .
CDR3aa: CAWSGQPGWVVEF
CDR3nt: TGTGCCTGGAGTGGGCAGCCGGGGTGGGTGGTGGAGTTC

j_gene: TRBJ2-3
v_gene: TRBV4-1
abundance: few
d_gene: .
CDR3aa: CASSPPEVLDTQYF
CDR3nt: TGCGCCAGCAGCCCCCCCGAGGTCCTAGATACGCAGTATTTT

j_gene: TRBJ2-7
v_gene: TRBV7-6
abundance: few
d_gene: .
CDR3aa: CASSPGLISYEQYF
CDR3nt: TGTGCCAGCAGCCCAGGACTAATAAGTTACGAGCAGTACTTC

j_gene: TRBJ2-3
v_gene: TRBV7-6
abundance: .
d_gene: .
CDR3aa: CARSAGTDTPYF
CDR3nt: TGTGCCCGCAGCGCCGGCACCGATACGCCGTATTTT

j_gene: TRBJ1-3
v_gene: TRBV4-3
abundance: few
d_gene: TRBD1
CDR3aa: CASSQGTGFRNTIYF
CDR3nt: TGCGCCAGCAGCCAAGGGACAGGGTTTAGGAACACCATATATTTT

j_gene: TRBJ2-2
v_gene: TRBV29-1
abundance: many
d_gene: .
CDR3aa: CSLIEGNTGELFF
CDR3nt: TGCAGCCTCATTGAGGGTAACACCGGGGAGCTGTTTTTT

j_gene: TRBJ2-7
v_gene: TRBV5-1
abundance: many
d_gene: .
CDR3aa: CASSLEGAYEQYF
CDR3nt: TGTGCCAGCAGCTTAGAGGGGGCCTACGAGCAGTACTTC

j_gene: TRBJ2-3
v_gene: TRBV20-1
abundance: many
d_gene: TRBD2
CDR3aa: CSAQLAGGLRLTDTQYF
CDR3nt: TGCAGTGCTCAATTAGCGGGAGGGCTCCGGCTCACAGATACGCAGTATTTT

j_gene: TRBJ1-3
v_gene: TRBV18
abundance: many
d_gene: TRBD1
CDR3aa: CASSRTGLSGNTIYF
CDR3nt: TGTGCCAGCTCCCGGACAGGACTCTCTGGAAACACCATATATTTT

j_gene: TRBJ2-3
v_gene: TRBV9
abundance: few
d_gene: .
CDR3aa: CASTSGAGLTDTQYF
CDR3nt: TGTGCCAGCACCAGTGGTGCGGGGCTCACAGATACGCAGTATTTT

j_gene: TRBJ2-1
v_gene: TRBV29-1
abundance: many
d_gene: TRBD2
CDR3aa: CSVPGPIAGEAGEQFF
CDR3nt: TGCAGCGTACCAGGGCCTATAGCGGGAGAGGCGGGAGAGCAGTTCTTC

j_gene: TRBJ2-5
v_gene: TRBV29-1
abundance: many
d_gene: TRBD2
CDR3aa: CSVVGGREGETQYF
CDR3nt: TGCAGCGTTGTAGGCGGGAGGGAGGGAGAGACCCAGTACTTC

j_gene: TRBJ1-4
v_gene: TRBV28
abundance: many
d_gene: TRBD1
CDR3aa: CASSERTGDEKLFF
CDR3nt: TGTGCCAGCAGTGAGAGGACAGGGGATGAAAAACTGTTTTTT

j_gene: TRBJ2-1
v_gene: TRBV27
abundance: .
d_gene: .
CDR3aa: CARSGTLQGYNEQFF
CDR3nt: TGTGCCCGCAGTGGCACTCTACAGGGATACAATGAGCAGTTCTTC

j_gene: TRBJ2-7
v_gene: TRBV5-1
abundance: many
d_gene: .
CDR3aa: CASSLALGEFYEQYF
CDR3nt: TGCGCCAGCAGCTTGGCCCTGGGGGAGTTCTACGAGCAGTACTTC

j_gene: TRBJ2-3
v_gene: TRBV10-2
abundance: .
d_gene: TRBD1
CDR3aa: CASSAGTGKDTDTQYF
CDR3nt: TGCGCCAGCAGTGCCGGGACAGGGAAGGACACAGATACGCAGTATTTT

j_gene: TRBJ2-3
v_gene: TRBV7-9
abundance: many
d_gene: .
CDR3aa: CASSSTRGPDTQYF
CDR3nt: TGTGCCAGCAGCTCAACTAGAGGCCCAGATACGCAGTATTTT

j_gene: TRBJ2-3
v_gene: TRBV5-1
abundance: .
d_gene: .
CDR3aa: CASSPNHPFSTDTQYF
CDR3nt: TGCGCCAGCAGCCCTAACCATCCCTTTAGCACAGATACGCAGTATTTT

j_gene: TRBJ2-1
v_gene: TRBV7-2
abundance: many
d_gene: TRBD1
CDR3aa: CASSSTGVSYNEQFF
CDR3nt: TGTGCCAGCAGCTCCACAGGGGTCTCCTACAATGAGCAGTTCTTC

j_gene: TRBJ2-7
v_gene: TRBV20-1
abundance: few
d_gene: .
CDR3aa: CSAYAYEQYF
CDR3nt: TGCAGTGCTTATGCGTACGAGCAGTACTTC

j_gene: TRBJ2-5
v_gene: TRBV12-3/TRBV12-4
abundance: .
d_gene: TRBD1
CDR3aa: CASSLIGQGQETQYF
CDR3nt: TGTGCCAGCAGTTTAATCGGACAGGGTCAGGAGACCCAGTACTTC

j_gene: TRBJ2-7
v_gene: TRBV5-4
abundance: .
d_gene: .
CDR3aa: CASSLMGGSVAQYF
CDR3nt: TGTGCCAGCAGCTTGATGGGCGGGTCGGTGGCGCAGTACTTC

j_gene: TRBJ1-5
v_gene: TRBV10-2
abundance: .
d_gene: .
CDR3aa: CASSGGVAENIDQPQHF
CDR3nt: TGCGCCAGCAGTGGAGGGGTCGCCGAAAACATAGATCAGCCCCAGCATTTT

j_gene: TRBJ2-2
v_gene: TRBV12-3/TRBV12-4
abundance: .
d_gene: TRBD2
CDR3aa: CASSYSGTRGTGELFF
CDR3nt: TGTGCCAGCAGTTACTCCGGGACTAGGGGCACCGGGGAGCTGTTTTTT

j_gene: TRBJ1-1
v_gene: TRBV7-2
abundance: many
d_gene: .
CDR3aa: CASSLVTAEAFF
CDR3nt: TGTGCCAGCAGCCTCGTGACCGCTGAAGCTTTCTTT

j_gene: TRBJ2-3
v_gene: TRBV7-2
abundance: .
d_gene: TRBD2
CDR3aa: CASSLGGAGGLTDTQYF
CDR3nt: TGTGCCAGCAGCCTAGGAGGAGCGGGGGGGCTCACAGATACGCAGTATTTT

j_gene: TRBJ2-7
v_gene: TRBV2
abundance: few
d_gene: TRBD1
CDR3aa: CASSRWDRYNSEYEQYF
CDR3nt: TGTGCCAGCAGTCGTTGGGACAGGTATAACTCGGAGTACGAGCAGTACTTC

j_gene: TRBJ2-7
v_gene: TRBV9
abundance: many
d_gene: .
CDR3aa: CASAQGGGSYEQYF
CDR3nt: TGTGCCAGCGCCCAGGGAGGGGGATCCTACGAGCAGTACTTC

j_gene: TRBJ2-5
v_gene: TRBV24-1
abundance: .
d_gene: .
CDR3aa: CATSDAAETQYF
CDR3nt: TGTGCCACCAGTGATGCGGCGGAGACCCAGTACTTC

j_gene: TRBJ2-2
v_gene: TRBV6-4
abundance: .
d_gene: TRBD1
CDR3aa: CACRDRVTGELFF
CDR3nt: TGTGCCTGTCGGGACAGGGTCACCGGGGAGCTGTTTTTT

j_gene: TRBJ2-1
v_gene: TRBV4-3
abundance: many
d_gene: .
CDR3aa: CASSQGTYNEQFF
CDR3nt: TGCGCCAGCAGCCAGGGGACCTACAATGAGCAGTTCTTC

j_gene: TRBJ2-7
v_gene: TRBV6-1
abundance: few
d_gene: .
CDR3aa: CASRGIVLQSYEQYF
CDR3nt: TGTGCCAGCAGAGGCATTGTATTACAGTCCTACGAGCAGTACTTC

j_gene: TRBJ1-1
v_gene: TRBV19
abundance: .
d_gene: TRBD1
CDR3aa: CASRNQGAGTEAFF
CDR3nt: TGTGCCAGTAGAAATCAGGGGGCTGGAACTGAAGCTTTCTTT

j_gene: TRBJ1-5
v_gene: TRBV6-1
abundance: many
d_gene: .
CDR3aa: CASSEYAASNQPQHF
CDR3nt: TGTGCCAGCAGTGAATATGCAGCTAGCAATCAGCCCCAGCATTTT

j_gene: TRBJ2-2
v_gene: TRBV19
abundance: .
d_gene: .
CDR3aa: CASSIHTGELFF
CDR3nt: TGTGCCAGTAGTATTCACACCGGGGAGCTGTTTTTT

j_gene: TRBJ1-1
v_gene: TRBV27
abundance: .
d_gene: .
CDR3aa: CASSLSPGAHGANTEAFF
CDR3nt: TGTGCCAGCAGTTTATCCCCAGGCGCCCATGGCGCGAACACTGAAGCTTTCTTT

j_gene: TRBJ2-7
v_gene: TRBV4-3
abundance: many
d_gene: .
CDR3aa: CASSQDRGGATYEQYF
CDR3nt: TGCGCCAGCAGCCAAGATCGCGGCGGGGCGACCTACGAGCAGTACTTC

j_gene: TRBJ1-1
v_gene: TRBV30
abundance: .
d_gene: .
CDR3aa: CALGRMNTEAFF
CDR3nt: TGTGCCTTAGGACGTATGAACACTGAAGCTTTCTTT

j_gene: TRBJ2-3
v_gene: TRBV5-5
abundance: many
d_gene: TRBD1
CDR3aa: CASSGSDRPPADTQYF
CDR3nt: TGTGCCAGCAGCGGGTCGGACAGGCCCCCCGCAGATACGCAGTATTTT

j_gene: TRBJ2-3
v_gene: TRBV7-2
abundance: many
d_gene: TRBD2
CDR3aa: CASSQLSGTDTQYF
CDR3nt: TGTGCCAGCAGCCAGCTTAGCGGGACAGATACGCAGTATTTT

j_gene: TRBJ2-2
v_gene: TRBV4-2
abundance: few
d_gene: .
CDR3aa: CASSPTTVGYTGELFF
CDR3nt: TGTGCCAGCAGCCCCACCACAGTCGGGTACACCGGGGAGCTGTTTTTT